The 7 T cell receptor beta chains in this list originate from one sample, sequenced in a study of neurological immune-mediated disorders. TCRdb re-derived calls from the 5' RACE reads in MiXCR, one entry per CDR3 protein. The sample lists 36,000 or so distinct CDR3 sequences, 10% to 13% occurring once. The sample taken for sequencing was PBMCs. The receptors derive from a woman between 25 and 40 years old with HTLV-1-associated myelopathy (HAM/TSP).

The chain is built from TRBV20-1 and TRBJ1-5, with D maybe TRBD1 (6 bases). TRBJ2-3 explains the end of the DNA better; the J call may be wrong. Germline V gene lookup returns CDR1 DFQATT and CDR2 SNEGSKA (reference sequence). The CDR3 is 14 residues long. The CDR3 here is CSARSDRQNQTQYF. The CDR3 DNA is TGCAGTGCTAGATCGGACAGACAAAATCAGACCCAGTATTTT.

The table lists this clonotype with many counts. V gene TRBV7-2 combines with J gene TRBJ2-2; 10 bases map to TRBD2. CDR1 and CDR2 from the germline V gene are SGHTA and FQGNSA. Trimming cost V 3 bases and J 0 bases; bases outside gene matches: 1. The CDR3 length is 16 residues. The CDR3 bases are TGTGCCAGCAGCTTTAGCGGGGGGCCGAACACCGGGGAGCTGTTTTTT. As protein: CASSFSGGPNTGELFF.

This clonotype was observed at least ten times. The V and J genes are TRBV7-9 and TRBJ2-7; 9 bases line up with TRBD1. Germline CDR1 reads SEHNR; CDR2 reads FQNEAQ (reference sequence). The CDR3 is made up of 13 amino acids. Germline trimming cut 5 bases from V and 6 bases from J; bases unmatched to any gene: 5. In DNA, the CDR3 is TGTGCCAGCAGCCGGGACAGGGAACGCGAGCAGTACTTC. It is translated as CASSRDREREQYF.

The chain employs TRBV19 and TRBJ1-4; D perhaps matches TRBD1 (5 bases). CDR1 is LNHDA and CDR2 is SQIVND in the germline V gene (reference sequence). This CDR3 spans 17 amino acids. Deletions cut 6 bases from V and 4 bases from J, with 21 bases between. The CDR3 region has the DNA TGTGCCAGTAGCCCCCTGGAGAGAGGGGTTAGTAATGAAAAACTGTTTTTT. It codes for CASSPLERGVSNEKLFF.

This clonotype has ten or more counts. The chain recombines TRBV20-1 with TRBJ2-5; D gene unclear. The V gene's germline CDR1 is DFQATT and CDR2 SNEGSKA (reference sequence). This CDR3 region has 12 residues. Trimming cost V 5 bases and J 2 bases, with 9 bases left between them. The CDR3 loop reads CSAGKNQETQYF. CDR3 coding DNA: TGCAGTGCTGGCAAAAATCAAGAGACCCAGTACTTC.

This clonotype was seen repeatedly, ten times or more. The J gene is TRBJ2-3, the V gene TRBV20-1; TRBD1 matches at 8 bases. The CDR3 consists of 16 residues. Per the germline V gene, CDR1 is DFQATT and CDR2 is SNEGSKA (reference sequence). V dropped 5 bases and J dropped 4; count of bases not matched to a gene: 14. The CDR3 loop is CSASGTGGVLADTQYF. DNA of the CDR3: TGCAGTGCTTCCGGGACAGGAGGAGTTCTTGCAGATACGCAGTATTTT.

This clonotype was found many times. This CDR3 reads CSVVPGQGAEAFF. Here the CDR3 DNA reads TGCAGCGTTGTTCCGGGACAGGGGGCTGAAGCTTTCTTT. The chain links TRBV29-1 to TRBJ1-1, with 11 positions matching TRBD1. V dropped 4 bases and J dropped 6; count of bases not matched to a gene: 4. Germline V gene sequence: CDR1 SQVTM, CDR2 ANQGSEA. The CDR3 spans 13 residues.